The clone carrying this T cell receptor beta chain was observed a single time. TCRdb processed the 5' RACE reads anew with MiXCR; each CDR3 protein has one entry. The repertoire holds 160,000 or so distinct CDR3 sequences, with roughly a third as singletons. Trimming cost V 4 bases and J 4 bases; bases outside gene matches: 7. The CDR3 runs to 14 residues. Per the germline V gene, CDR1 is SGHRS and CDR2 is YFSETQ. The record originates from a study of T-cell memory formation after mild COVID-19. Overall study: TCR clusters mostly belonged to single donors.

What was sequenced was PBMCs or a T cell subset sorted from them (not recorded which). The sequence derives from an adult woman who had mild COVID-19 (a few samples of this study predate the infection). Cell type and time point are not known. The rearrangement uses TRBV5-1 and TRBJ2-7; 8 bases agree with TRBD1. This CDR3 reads CASSAGTGYYEQYF. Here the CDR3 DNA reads TGCGCCAGCAGCGCCGGGACAGGTTATTACGAGCAGTACTTC.